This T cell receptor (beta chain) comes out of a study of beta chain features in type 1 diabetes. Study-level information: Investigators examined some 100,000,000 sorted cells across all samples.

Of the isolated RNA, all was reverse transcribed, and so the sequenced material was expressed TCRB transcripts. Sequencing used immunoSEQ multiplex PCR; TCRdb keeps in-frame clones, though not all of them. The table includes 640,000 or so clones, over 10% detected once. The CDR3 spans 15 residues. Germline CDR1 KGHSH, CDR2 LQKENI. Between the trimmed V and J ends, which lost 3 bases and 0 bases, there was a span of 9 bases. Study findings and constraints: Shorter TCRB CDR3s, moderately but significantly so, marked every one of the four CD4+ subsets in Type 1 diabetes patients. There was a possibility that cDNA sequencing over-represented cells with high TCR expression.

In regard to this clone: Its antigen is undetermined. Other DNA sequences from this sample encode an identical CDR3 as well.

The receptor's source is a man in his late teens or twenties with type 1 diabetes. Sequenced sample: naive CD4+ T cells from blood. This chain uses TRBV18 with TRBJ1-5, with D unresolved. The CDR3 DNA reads TGTGCCAGCTCACCGGGGTGGGCTAGCAATCAGCCCCAGCATTTT. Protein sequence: CASSPGWASNQPQHF.